This T cell receptor beta chain came from a study of blood T cells in healthy people across ages. Trimming took 6 bases from V and 4 from J; bases not matched to a gene: 11. The CDR3 runs 16 residues. Researchers report isolating at least 6.5 million PBMCs per sample. The second PCR ran roughly 6 to 11 cycles with a sample-barcoded 5' primer and J-beta primers. TCRdb called the 5' RACE reads again in MiXCR, with one record for every CDR3 protein. The sample has about 620,000 distinct CDR3 sequences, approximately 52% seen once. The source of this sequence is a woman aged 80 or over in good health. V is TRBV12-3 or TRBV12-4 and J is TRBJ1-2, with 10 bases aligning to TRBD1. The sequenced sample consisted of blood. The CDR3 nucleotides read TGTGCCAGCAGCGATCCCGGGACAGGGGCGTCCTATGGCTACACCTTC. Protein: CASSDPGTGASYGYTF.